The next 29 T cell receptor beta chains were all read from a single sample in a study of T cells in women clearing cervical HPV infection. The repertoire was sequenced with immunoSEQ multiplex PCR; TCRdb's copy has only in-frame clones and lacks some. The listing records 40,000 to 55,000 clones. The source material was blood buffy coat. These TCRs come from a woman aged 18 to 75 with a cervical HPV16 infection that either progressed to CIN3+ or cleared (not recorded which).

CDR3 sequence: CASSQGVNSPLFF. CDR3 bases read: TGTGCCAGTAGTCAGGGGGTGAATTCACCA. This chain uses TRBV19 with TRBJ1-4; 7 bases line up with TRBD1. The read terminates 3 residues ahead of where the CDR3 ends, so the germline J gene completes it. CDR1 and CDR2 (germline): LNHDA, SQIVND (reference sequence). The CDR3 has 13 amino acids.

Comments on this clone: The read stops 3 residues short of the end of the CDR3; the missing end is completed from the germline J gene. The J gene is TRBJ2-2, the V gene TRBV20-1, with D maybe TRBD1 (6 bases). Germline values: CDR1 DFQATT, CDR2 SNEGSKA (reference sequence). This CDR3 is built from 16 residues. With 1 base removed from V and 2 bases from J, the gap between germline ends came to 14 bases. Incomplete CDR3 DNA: TGCAGTGCTAGAGTTAGGGGGACAACCAACACCGGGGAG. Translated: CSARVRGTTNTGE. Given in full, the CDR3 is CSARVRGTTNTGELFF.

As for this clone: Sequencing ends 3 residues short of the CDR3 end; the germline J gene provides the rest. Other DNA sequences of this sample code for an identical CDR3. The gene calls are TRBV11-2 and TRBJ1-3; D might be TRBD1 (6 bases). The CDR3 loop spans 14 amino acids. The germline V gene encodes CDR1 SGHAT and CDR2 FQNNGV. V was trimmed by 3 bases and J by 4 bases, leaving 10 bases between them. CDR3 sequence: CASSFRTAGNTIYF. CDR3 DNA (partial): TGTGCCAGCAGCTTCCGGACAGCAGGAAACACC.

The sequenced part of the CDR3 DNA is TGTGCCAGTAGTCCCTACACAGGGGGCACTGAA. Translated: CASSPYTGGTE. The full CDR3 protein is CASSPYTGGTEAFF. The chain uses TRBV19 and TRBJ1-1; 8 nucleotides line up with TRBD1. The read comes to an end 3 residues before the CDR3 does, leaving the germline J gene to fill in the end. Germline V gene data show CDR1 as LNHDA and CDR2 as SQIVND (reference sequence). The CDR3 runs 14 residues. The J segment lost 4 bases and the V segment lost 5 bases, leaving 6 bases of the junction unmatched.

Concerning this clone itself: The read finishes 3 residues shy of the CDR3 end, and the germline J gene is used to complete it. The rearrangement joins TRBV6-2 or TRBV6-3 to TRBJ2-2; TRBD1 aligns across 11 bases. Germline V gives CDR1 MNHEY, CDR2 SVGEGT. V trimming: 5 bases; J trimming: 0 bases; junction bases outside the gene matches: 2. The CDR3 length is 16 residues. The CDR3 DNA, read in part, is TGTGCCAGCAGTAGGGGACAGGGGGCGAACACCGGGGAG. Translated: CASSRGQGANTGE. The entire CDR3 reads CASSRGQGANTGELFF.

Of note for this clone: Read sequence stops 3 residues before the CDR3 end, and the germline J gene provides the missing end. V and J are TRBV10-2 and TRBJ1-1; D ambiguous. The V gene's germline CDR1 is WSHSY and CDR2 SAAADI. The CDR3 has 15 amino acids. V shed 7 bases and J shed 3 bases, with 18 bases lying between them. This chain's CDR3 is CASTLGGRRDTEAFF. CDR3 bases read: TGCGCCAGCACCCTTGGCGGGAGGAGGGACACTGAA.

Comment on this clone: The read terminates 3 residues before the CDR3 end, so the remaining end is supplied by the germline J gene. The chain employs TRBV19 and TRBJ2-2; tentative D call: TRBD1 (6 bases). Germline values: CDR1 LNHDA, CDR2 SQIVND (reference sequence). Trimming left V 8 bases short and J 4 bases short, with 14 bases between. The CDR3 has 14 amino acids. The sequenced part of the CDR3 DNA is TGTGCCAGTGTTACAGGGTTGGGCACCGGGGAG. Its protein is CASVTGLGTGE. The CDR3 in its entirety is CASVTGLGTGELFF.

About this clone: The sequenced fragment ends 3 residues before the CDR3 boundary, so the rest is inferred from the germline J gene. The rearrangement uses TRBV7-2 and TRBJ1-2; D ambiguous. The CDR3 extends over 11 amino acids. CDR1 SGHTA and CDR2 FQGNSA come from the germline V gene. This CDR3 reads CASSLARDYTF. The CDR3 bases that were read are TGTGCCAGCAGCTTAGCGCGCGAC.

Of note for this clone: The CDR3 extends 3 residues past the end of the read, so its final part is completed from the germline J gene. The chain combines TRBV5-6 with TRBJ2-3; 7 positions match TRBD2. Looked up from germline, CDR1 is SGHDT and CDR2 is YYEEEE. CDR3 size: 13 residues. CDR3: CASSLSAGETQYF. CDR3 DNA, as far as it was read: TGTGCCAGCAGCTTATCTGCGGGAGAGACG.

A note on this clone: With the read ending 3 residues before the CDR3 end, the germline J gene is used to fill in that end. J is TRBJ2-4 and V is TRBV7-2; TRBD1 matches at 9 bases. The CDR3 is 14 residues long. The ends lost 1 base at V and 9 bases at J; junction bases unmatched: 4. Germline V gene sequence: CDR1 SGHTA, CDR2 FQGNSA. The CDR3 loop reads CASSLGTGVGIQYF. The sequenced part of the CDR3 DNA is TGTGCCAGCAGCTTAGGGACAGGGGTGGGCATT.

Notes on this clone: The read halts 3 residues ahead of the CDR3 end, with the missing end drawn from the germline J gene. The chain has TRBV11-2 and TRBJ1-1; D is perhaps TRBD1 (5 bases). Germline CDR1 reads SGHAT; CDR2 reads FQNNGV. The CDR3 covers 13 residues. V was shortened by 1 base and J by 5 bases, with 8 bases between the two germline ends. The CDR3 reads CASSLGGRTEAFF. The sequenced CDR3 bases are TGTGCCAGCAGCTTAGGGGGCCGTACTGAA.

The sequenced CDR3 bases are TGCAGTGCTACGTTGTCGGCGGGAACCGACGGATATTCCTACAATGAG. Residues: CSATLSAGTDGYSYNE. The entire CDR3 sequence reads CSATLSAGTDGYSYNEQFF. The V gene is TRBV20-1, the J gene TRBJ2-1, with D possibly being TRBD2 (6 bases). The read terminates 3 residues ahead of where the CDR3 ends, so the germline J gene completes it. In germline, CDR1 is DFQATT, CDR2 SNEGSKA (reference sequence). V dropped 4 bases and J dropped 1 base, with 26 bases sitting between them. The CDR3 is 19 amino acids.

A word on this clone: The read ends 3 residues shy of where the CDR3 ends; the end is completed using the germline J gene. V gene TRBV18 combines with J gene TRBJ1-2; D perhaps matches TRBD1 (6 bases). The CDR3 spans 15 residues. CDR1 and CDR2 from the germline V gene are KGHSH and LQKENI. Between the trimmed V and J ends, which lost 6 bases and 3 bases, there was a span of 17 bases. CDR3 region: CASSPPDRFYYGYTF. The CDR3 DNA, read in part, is TGTGCCAGCTCCCCCCCCGACAGGTTCTACTATGGC.

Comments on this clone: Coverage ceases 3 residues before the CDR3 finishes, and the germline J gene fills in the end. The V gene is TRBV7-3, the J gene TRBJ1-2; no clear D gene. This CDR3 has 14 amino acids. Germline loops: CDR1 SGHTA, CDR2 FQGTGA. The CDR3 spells CASSPPVQRSRYTF. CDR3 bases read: TGTGCCAGCAGCCCTCCGGTCCAGCGGAGTCGC.

This chain's CDR3 is CASSPGQGLEQYF. The CDR3 bases that were read are TGTGCCAGCAGCCCTGGACAGGGGCTCGAG. V usage is TRBV7-3 and J usage is TRBJ2-7, with 9 positions matching TRBD1. The sequenced fragment ends 3 residues before the CDR3 boundary, so the rest is inferred from the germline J gene. From germline, CDR1 is SGHTA and CDR2 FQGTGA. This CDR3 contains 13 residues. J lost 6 bases, V lost 5 bases, and 5 bases had no gene match.

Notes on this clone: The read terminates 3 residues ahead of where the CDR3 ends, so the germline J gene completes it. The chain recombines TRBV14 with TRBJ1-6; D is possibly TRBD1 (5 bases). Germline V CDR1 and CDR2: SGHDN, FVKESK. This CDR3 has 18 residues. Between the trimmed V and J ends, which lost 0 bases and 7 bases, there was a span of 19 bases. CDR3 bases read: TGTGCCAGCAGCCAAGACCCAAGGCGAGGGGATTGGAATTCACCC. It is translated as CASSQDPRRGDWNSP. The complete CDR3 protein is CASSQDPRRGDWNSPLHF.

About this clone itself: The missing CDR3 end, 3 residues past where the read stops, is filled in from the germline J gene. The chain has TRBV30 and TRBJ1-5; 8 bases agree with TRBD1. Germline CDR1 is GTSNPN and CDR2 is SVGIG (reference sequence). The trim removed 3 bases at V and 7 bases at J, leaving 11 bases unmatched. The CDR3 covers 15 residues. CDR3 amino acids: CAWSEGTGLGQPQHF. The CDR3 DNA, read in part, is TGTGCCTGGAGCGAGGGGACAGGCCTAGGCCAGCCC.

Incomplete CDR3 DNA: TGTGCCAGCAGCTTAGTGGAATGGGCAGATACC. Protein product: CASSLVEWADT. The whole CDR3 sequence reads CASSLVEWADTYTF. The rearrangement links TRBV7-2 to TRBJ1-2; D not certain. The CDR3 is cut off 3 residues early in the read; its end comes from the germline J gene. CDR1 and CDR2 (germline): SGHTA, FQGNSA. CDR3 size: 14 residues.

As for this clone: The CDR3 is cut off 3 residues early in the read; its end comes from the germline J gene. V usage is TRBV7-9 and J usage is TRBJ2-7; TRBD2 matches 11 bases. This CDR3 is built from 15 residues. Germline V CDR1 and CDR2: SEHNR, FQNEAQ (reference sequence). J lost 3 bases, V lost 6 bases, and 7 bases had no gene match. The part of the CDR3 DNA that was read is TGTGCCAGCAGACCCGGACTAGCGGGCAACTACGAG. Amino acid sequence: CASRPGLAGNYE. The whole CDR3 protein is CASRPGLAGNYEQYF.

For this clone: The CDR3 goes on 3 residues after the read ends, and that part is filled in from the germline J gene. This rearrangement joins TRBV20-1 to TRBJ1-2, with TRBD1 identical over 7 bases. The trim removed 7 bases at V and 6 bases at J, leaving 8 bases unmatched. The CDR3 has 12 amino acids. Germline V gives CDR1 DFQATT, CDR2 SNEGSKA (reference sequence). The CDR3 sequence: CSVATGTDGYTF. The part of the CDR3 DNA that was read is TGCAGTGTAGCGACAGGGACGGATGGC.

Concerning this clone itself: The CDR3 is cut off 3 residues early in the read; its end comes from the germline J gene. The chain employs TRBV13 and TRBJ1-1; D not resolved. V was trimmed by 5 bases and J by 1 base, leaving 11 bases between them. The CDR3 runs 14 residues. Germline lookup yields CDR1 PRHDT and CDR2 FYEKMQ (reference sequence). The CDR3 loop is CASSPRRGNTEAFF. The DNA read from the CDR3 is TGTGCCAGCAGCCCGCGGCGGGGGAACACTGAA.

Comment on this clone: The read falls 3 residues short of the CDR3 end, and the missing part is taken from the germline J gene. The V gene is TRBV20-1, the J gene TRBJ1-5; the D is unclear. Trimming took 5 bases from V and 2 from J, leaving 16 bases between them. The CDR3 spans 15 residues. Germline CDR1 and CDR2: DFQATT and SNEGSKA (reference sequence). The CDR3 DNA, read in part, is TGCAGTGCTCGGCAGGCCTCCACGGGCAATCAGCCC. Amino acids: CSARQASTGNQP. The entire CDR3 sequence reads CSARQASTGNQPQHF.

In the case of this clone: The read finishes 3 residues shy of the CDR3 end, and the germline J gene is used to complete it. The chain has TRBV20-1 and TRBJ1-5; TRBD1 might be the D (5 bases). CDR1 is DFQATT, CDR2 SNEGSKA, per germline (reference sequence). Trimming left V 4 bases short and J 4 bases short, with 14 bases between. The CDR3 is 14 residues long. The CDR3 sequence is CSATRGGGNQPQHF. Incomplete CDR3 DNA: TGCAGTGCTACTCGGGGGGGAGGGAATCAGCCC.

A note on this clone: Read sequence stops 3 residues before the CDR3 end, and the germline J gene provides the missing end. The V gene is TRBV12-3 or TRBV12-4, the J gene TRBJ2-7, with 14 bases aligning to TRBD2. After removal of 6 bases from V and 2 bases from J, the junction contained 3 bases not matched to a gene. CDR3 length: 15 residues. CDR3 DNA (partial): TGTGCCAGCAGAATGACTAGCGGGAGGGCCTACGAG. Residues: CASRMTSGRAYE. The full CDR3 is CASRMTSGRAYEQYF.

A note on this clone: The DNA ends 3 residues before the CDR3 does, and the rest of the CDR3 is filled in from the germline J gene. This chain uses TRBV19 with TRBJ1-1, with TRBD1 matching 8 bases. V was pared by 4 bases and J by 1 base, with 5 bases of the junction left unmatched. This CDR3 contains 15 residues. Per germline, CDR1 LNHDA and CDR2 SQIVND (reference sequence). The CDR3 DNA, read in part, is TGTGCCAGTAGTACGGACAGGGCGTCGAACACTGAA. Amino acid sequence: CASSTDRASNTE. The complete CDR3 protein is CASSTDRASNTEAFF.

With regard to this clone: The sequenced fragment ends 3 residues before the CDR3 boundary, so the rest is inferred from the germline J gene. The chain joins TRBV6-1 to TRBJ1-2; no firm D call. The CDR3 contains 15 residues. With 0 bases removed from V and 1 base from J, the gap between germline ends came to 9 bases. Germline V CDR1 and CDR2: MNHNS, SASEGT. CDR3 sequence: CASSEARVLNYGYTF. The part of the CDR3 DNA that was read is TGTGCCAGCAGTGAAGCAAGGGTACTTAACTATGGC.

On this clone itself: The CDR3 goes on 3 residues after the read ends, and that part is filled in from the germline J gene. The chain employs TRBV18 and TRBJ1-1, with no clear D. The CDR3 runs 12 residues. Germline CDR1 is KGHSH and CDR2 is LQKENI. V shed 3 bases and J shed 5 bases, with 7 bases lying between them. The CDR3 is CASSPRLTEAFF. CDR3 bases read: TGTGCCAGCTCACCCCGGTTAACTGAA.

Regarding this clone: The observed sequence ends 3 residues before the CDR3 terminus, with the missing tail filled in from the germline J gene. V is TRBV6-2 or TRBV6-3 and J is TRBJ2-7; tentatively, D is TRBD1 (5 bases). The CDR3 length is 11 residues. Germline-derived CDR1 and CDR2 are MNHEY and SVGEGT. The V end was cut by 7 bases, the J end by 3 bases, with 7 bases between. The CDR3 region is CASTDNYEQYF. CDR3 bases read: TGTGCCAGCACGGACAACTACGAG.

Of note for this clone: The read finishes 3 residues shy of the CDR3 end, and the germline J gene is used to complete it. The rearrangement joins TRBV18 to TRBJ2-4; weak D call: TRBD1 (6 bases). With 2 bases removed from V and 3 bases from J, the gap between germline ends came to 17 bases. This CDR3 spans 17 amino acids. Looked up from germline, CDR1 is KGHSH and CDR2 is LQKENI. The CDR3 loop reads CASSPAQGFIDKNIQYF. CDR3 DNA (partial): TGTGCCAGCTCACCAGCACAGGGCTTTATCGACAAAAACATT.